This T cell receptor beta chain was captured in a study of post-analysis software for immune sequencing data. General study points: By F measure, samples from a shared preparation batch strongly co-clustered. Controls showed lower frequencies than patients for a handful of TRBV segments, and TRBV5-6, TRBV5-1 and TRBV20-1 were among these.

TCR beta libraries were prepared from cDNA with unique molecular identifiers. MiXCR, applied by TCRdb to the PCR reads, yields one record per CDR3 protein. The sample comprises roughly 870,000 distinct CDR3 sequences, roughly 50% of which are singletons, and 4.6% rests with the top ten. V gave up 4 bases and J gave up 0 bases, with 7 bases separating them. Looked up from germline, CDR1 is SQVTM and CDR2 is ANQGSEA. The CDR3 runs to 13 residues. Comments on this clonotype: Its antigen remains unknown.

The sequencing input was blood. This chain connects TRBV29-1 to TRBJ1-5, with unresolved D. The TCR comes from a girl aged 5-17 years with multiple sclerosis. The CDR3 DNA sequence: TGCAGCGTTGCGGCCAATAGCAATCAGCCCCAGCATTTT. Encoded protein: CSVAANSNQPQHF.